The clone carrying this TCR beta chain was seen many times. Antigen: not known. MiXCR, applied by TCRdb to the PCR reads, yields one record per CDR3 protein. The table includes approximately 500,000 distinct CDR3 sequences, about 22% detected once. Source material for naive CD8 libraries was about 17,000 to 1,100,000 sorted cells, with 10%, 30% or 50% RNA. Sorting captured naive CD8 T cells as CD8+CD4-CCR7+CD45RA+. This record belongs to a study of molecular identifiers for immune sequencing clone quantification. Study at large: In replicates, RNA from around 20,000 or 100,000 naive CD8 cells was divided five ways and four parts were sequenced.

Points from the study as a whole: Same-barcode identical TCR molecules could make highly expanded clones look smaller than they are.

The CDR3 runs 15 residues. The germline V gene encodes CDR1 SGHDT and CDR2 YYEEEE. V shed 4 bases and J shed 3 bases, with 17 bases lying between them. Sequenced: naive CD8+ T cells from blood, with Jurkat cell RNA spiked in. Documented subset: FACS-sorted CD8+CD4-CCR7+CD45RA+ naive T cells. The chain combines TRBV5-6 with TRBJ2-7, with D possibly TRBD1 on 7 matching bases. The sequence was collected from a human donor in good health. Some libraries in this study had Jurkat cell RNA spiked in. CDR3 coding DNA: TGTGCCAGCAGCGGGGGGACAGCCACATACTACGAGCAGTACTTC. As protein: CASSGGTATYYEQYF.